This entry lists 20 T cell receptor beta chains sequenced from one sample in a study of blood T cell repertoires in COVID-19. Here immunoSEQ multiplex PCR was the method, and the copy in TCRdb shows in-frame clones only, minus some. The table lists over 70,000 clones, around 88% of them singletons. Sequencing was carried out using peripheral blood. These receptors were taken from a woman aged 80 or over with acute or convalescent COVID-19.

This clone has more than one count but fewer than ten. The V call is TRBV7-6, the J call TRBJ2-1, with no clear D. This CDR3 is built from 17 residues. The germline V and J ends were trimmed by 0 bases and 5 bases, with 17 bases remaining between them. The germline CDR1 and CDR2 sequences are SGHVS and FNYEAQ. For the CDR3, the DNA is TGTGCCAGCAGCTTAGCGGTAGCAGCCATTATCCACAATGAGCAGTTCTTC. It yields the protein CASSLAVAAIIHNEQFF.

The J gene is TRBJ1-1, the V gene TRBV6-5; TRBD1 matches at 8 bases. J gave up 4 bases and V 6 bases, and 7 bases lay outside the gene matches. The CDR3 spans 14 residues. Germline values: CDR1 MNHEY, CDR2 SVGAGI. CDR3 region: CASSPDRGATEAFF. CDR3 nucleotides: TGTGCCAGCAGCCCAGACAGGGGAGCCACTGAAGCTTTCTTT.

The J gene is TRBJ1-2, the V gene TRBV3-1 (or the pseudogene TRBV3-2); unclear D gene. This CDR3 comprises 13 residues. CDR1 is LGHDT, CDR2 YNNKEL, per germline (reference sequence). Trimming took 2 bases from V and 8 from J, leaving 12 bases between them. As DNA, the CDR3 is TGTGCCAGCAGCCAAAGGCGGGTCGCGGGCTACACCTTC. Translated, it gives CASSQRRVAGYTF.

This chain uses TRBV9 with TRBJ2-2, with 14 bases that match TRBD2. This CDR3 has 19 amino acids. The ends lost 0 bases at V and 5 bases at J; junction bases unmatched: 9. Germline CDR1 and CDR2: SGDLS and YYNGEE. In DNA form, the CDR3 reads TGTGCCAGCAGCGTAGGCGGGACTAGCGGGAGTCATTATACCGGGGAGCTGTTTTTT. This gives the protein CASSVGGTSGSHYTGELFF.

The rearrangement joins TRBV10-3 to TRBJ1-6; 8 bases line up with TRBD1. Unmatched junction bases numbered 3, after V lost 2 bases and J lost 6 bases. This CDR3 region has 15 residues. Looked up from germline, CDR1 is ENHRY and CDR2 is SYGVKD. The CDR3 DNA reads TGTGCCATCAGTGAGCCCGGACAGGGTAATTCACCCCTCCACTTT. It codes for CAISEPGQGNSPLHF.

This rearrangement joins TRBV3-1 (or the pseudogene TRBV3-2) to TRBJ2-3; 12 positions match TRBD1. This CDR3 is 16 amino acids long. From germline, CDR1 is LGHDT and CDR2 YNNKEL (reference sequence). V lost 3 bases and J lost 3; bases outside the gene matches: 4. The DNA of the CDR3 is TGTGCCAGCAGCCAGGGACAGGGGGCAGGGACAGATACGCAGTATTTT. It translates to CASSQGQGAGTDTQYF.

The CDR3 reads CASSFPSRRGTEAFF. CDR3 bases: TGTGCCAGCAGCTTCCCTTCACGGCGGGGCACTGAAGCTTTCTTT. V gene TRBV7-2 combines with J gene TRBJ1-1; D not resolved. Germline loops: CDR1 SGHTA, CDR2 FQGNSA. CDR3 length equals 15 residues. V was clipped by 3 bases and J by 4 bases, with 15 bases between them.

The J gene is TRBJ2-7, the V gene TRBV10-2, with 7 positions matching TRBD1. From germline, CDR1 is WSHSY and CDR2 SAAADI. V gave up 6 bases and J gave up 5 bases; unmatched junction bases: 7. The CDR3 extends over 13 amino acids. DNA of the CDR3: TGCGCCAGCAGCCTACAGGGGTACGACGAGCAGTACTTC. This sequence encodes CASSLQGYDEQYF.

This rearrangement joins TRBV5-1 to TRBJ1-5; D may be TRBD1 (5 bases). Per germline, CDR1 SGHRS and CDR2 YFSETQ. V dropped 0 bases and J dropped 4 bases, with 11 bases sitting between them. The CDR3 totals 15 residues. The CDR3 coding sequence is TGCGCCAGCAGCTTGGGGGGCGCAGGAAATCAGCCCCAGCATTTT. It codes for CASSLGGAGNQPQHF. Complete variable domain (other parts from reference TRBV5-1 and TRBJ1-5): KAGVTQTPRYLIKTRGQQVTLSCSPISGHRSVSWYQQTPGQGLQFLFEYFSETQRNKGNFPGRFSGRQFSNSRSEMNVSTLELGDSALYLCASSLGGAGNQPQHFGDGTRLSIL.

CDR3 region: CASSLGQGEGYTF. CDR3 DNA sequence: TGTGCCAGCAGCTTAGGTCAGGGGGAAGGCTACACCTTC. This chain links TRBV7-3 with TRBJ1-2, with 7 bases identical to TRBD1. V lost 2 bases, J lost 8 bases, and 5 bases stayed unmatched. The CDR3 totals 13 residues. Germline V CDR1 and CDR2: SGHTA, FQGTGA. Full variable domain (missing parts from reference TRBV7-3 and TRBJ1-2): GAGVSQTPSNKVTEKGKYVELRCDPISGHTALYWYRQSLGQGPEFLIYFQGTGAADDSGLPNDRFFAVRPEGSVSTLKIQRTERGDSAVYLCASSLGQGEGYTFGSGTRLTVV.

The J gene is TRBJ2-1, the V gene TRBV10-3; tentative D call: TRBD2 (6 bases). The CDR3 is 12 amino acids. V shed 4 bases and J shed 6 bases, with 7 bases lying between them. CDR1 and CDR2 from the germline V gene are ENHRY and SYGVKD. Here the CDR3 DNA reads TGTGCCATCAGTGGGGGAGGCAATGAGCAGTTCTTC. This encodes CAISGGGNEQFF.

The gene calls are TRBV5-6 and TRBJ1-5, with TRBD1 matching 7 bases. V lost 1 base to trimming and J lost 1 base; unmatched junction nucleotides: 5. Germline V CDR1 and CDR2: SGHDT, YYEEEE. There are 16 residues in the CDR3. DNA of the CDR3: TGTGCCAGCAGCTTGTCCGAGGGGGCAAGCAATCAGCCCCAGCATTTT. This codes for CASSLSEGASNQPQHF.

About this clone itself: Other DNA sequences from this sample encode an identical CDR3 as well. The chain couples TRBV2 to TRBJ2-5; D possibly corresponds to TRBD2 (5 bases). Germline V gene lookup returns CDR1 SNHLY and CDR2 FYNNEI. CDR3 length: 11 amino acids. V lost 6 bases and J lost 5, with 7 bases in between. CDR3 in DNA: TGTGCCAGCAGGGAGGAGGAGACCCAGTACTTC. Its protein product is CASREEETQYF.

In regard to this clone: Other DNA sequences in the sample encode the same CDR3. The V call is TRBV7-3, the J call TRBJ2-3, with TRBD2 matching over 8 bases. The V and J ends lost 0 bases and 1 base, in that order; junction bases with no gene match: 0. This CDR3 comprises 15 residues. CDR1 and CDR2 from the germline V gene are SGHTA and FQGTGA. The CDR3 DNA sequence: TGTGCCAGCAGCTTAACTAGCGGGGGCACAGATACGCAGTATTTT. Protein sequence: CASSLTSGGTDTQYF.

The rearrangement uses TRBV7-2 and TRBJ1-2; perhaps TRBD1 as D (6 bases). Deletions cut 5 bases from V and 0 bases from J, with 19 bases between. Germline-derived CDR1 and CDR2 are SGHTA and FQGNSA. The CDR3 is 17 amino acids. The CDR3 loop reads CASSPDQRTATNYGYTF. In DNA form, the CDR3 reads TGTGCCAGCAGCCCTGACCAGAGGACAGCTACTAACTATGGCTACACCTTC. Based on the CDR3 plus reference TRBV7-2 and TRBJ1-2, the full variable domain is GAGVSQSPSNKVTEKGKDVELRCDPISGHTALYWYRQSLGQGLEFLIYFQGNSAPDKSGLPSDRFSAERTGGSVSTLTIQRTQQEDSAVYLCASSPDQRTATNYGYTFGSGTRLTVV.

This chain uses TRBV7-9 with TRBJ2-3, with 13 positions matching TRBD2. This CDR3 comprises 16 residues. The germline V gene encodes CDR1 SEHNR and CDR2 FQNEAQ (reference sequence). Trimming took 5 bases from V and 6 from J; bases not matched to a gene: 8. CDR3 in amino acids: CASSRPGLAGVDTQYF. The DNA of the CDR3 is TGTGCCAGCAGCCGCCCCGGACTAGCGGGGGTCGATACGCAGTATTTT.

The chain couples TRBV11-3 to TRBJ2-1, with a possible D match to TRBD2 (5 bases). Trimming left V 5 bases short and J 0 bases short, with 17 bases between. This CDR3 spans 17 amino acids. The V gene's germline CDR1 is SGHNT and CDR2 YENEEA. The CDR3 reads CASSPHPSGSSYNEQFF. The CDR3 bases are TGTGCCAGCAGCCCCCACCCCTCGGGAAGCTCCTACAATGAGCAGTTCTTC.

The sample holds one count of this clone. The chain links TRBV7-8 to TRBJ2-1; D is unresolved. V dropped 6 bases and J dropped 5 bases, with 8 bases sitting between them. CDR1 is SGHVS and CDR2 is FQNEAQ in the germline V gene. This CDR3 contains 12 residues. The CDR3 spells CASSQQDNEQFF. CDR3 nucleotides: TGTGCCAGCAGTCAGCAGGACAATGAGCAGTTCTTC. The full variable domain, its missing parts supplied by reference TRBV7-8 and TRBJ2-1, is GAGVSQSPRYKVAKRGQDVALRCDPISGHVSLFWYQQALGQGPEFLTYFQNEAQLDKSGLPSDRFFAERPEGSVSTLKIQRTQQEDSAVYLCASSQQDNEQFFGPGTRLTVL.

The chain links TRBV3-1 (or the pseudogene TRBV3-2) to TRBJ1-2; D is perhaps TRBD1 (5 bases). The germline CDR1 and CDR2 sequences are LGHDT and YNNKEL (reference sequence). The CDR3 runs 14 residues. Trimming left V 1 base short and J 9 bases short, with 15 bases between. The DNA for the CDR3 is TGTGCCAGCAGCCAAGGGAGGGGAAATCATCGCTACACCTTC. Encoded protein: CASSQGRGNHRYTF.

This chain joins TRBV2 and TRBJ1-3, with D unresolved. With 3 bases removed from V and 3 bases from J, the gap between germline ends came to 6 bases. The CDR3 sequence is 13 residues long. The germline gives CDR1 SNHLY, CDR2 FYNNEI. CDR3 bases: TGTGCCAGCAGTGAGTCCTTTGGAAACACCATATATTTT. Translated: CASSESFGNTIYF.